This T cell receptor (beta chain) derives from a study of CD8 T cells in ankylosing spondylitis. Overall study findings and caveats: What appeared characteristic of ankylosing spondylitis blood was a TCR beta motif of eight highly homologous variants.

In regard to this clonotype: As yet, its antigen is unknown.

The CDR3 runs to 14 residues. Germline V gene sequence: CDR1 MDHEN, CDR2 SYDVKM. Trimming stripped 7 bases from V and 6 bases from J, with 15 bases between. One entry per CDR3 protein, called by TCRdb with MiXCR from the 5' RACE reads. The sample holds hundreds of thousands of distinct CDR3 sequences, approximately 12% seen once. The genes are TRBV28 and TRBJ2-2; D possibly uses TRBD1 or TRBD2 (5 bases each). Sequenced: blood, either unsorted or a sorted T cell fraction (not recorded which). This clonotype was sampled from a male donor with ankylosing spondylitis. The CDR3 sequence: CASTGTARAGELFF. The CDR3 DNA follows: TGTGCCAGCACCGGGACGGCCAGGGCCGGGGAGCTGTTTTTT.